The 10 T cell receptor beta chains in this list originate from one sample, sequenced in a study of T cells in Graves' hyperthyroidism and ophthalmopathy. What was amplified from RNA transcripts were TCR beta CDR3 regions. HTBI primers were the set used in a first-round RT-PCR of the TCR CDR3. One entry per CDR3 protein results from TCRdb running MiXCR on the multiplex PCR reads. The table lists fewer than 750,000 distinct CDR3 sequences, more than 14% of them singletons, with around an eighth in the top ten. Sequencing used blood. The receptor source for this set is a woman between 45 and 65 years old with Graves' ophthalmopathy.

This clonotype has a count of ten or more. The gene calls are TRBV20-1 and TRBJ2-5; D possibly corresponds to TRBD2 (7 bases). Germline lookup yields CDR1 DFQATT and CDR2 SNEGSKA (reference sequence). The CDR3 totals 15 residues. The V end lost 3 bases, the J end lost 1 base, and 15 bases lay between the germline ends. The CDR3 sequence is CSARTSAGAQETQYF. CDR3 nucleotide sequence: TGCAGTGCTAGGACTAGTGCGGGGGCCCAAGAGACCCAGTACTTC.

In this sample, this clonotype turned up many times. V gene TRBV30 combines with J gene TRBJ1-1; 7 nucleotides line up with TRBD1. Germline CDR1 reads GTSNPN; CDR2 reads SVGIG (reference sequence). This CDR3 contains 14 residues. Trimming at V came to 1 base and at J to 1 base, leaving 3 bases not matched to a gene. The CDR3 DNA reads as TGTGCCTGGAGTGCGGACAGGACGAACACTGAAGCTTTCTTT. This translates into CAWSADRTNTEAFF.

The chain is built from TRBV10-3 and TRBJ1-1, with D perhaps TRBD1 (5 bases). This CDR3 region has 11 residues. The V end was cut by 10 bases, the J end by 4 bases, with 10 bases between. Germline V gene lookup returns CDR1 ENHRY and CDR2 SYGVKD. This CDR3 is CATGVPTEAFF. The DNA for the CDR3 is TGTGCCACGGGGGTTCCCACTGAAGCTTTCTTT.

In the case of this clonotype: The junction shows a germline mismatch at one end, possibly a read error. The chain joins TRBV6-1 to TRBJ1-1; D is undetermined. The germline V gene has CDR1 MNHNS and CDR2 SASEGT. There are 12 residues in the CDR3. For the CDR3, the DNA is TGTGCCAGCAGCGAGGTCGGCACTGAAGTTTTCTTT. This encodes CASSEVGTEVFF.

This clonotype has a handful of counts. This sequence may be a read error, since a much larger clone differs from it by one base. The rearrangement uses TRBV3-1 and TRBJ2-1; TRBD2 aligns across 8 bases. Germline V gene data show CDR1 as LGHDT and CDR2 as YNNKEL (reference sequence). The length of the CDR3 is 16 residues. V gave up 4 bases and J gave up 6 bases; unmatched junction bases: 11. The CDR3 loop reads CASSPLTSGLCNEQFF. The CDR3 DNA reads as TGTGCCAGCAGCCCCCTTACTAGCGGATTATGCAATGAGCAGTTCTTC.

This clonotype was recorded at least ten times. The rearrangement links TRBV18 to TRBJ1-1; possibly TRBD1 for D (5 bases). V dropped 2 bases and J dropped 1 base, with 11 bases sitting between them. The CDR3 consists of 15 residues. Germline values: CDR1 KGHSH, CDR2 LQKENI. The CDR3 loop is CASSPLPGTNTEAFF. CDR3 nucleotides: TGTGCCAGCTCACCATTACCGGGGACGAACACTGAAGCTTTCTTT.

This clonotype was counted between two and nine times. The V and J genes are TRBV5-1 and TRBJ2-7, with 10 nucleotides matching TRBD2. Germline CDR1 reads SGHRS; CDR2 reads YFSETQ. The CDR3 totals 14 residues. Trimming at V came to 5 bases and at J to 7 bases, leaving 9 bases not matched to a gene. This chain's CDR3 is CASRPLGTSEEQYF. The DNA of the CDR3 is TGCGCCAGCAGACCTCTCGGGACTAGCGAGGAGCAGTACTTC.

In this sample, this clonotype turned up many times. The V call is TRBV12-3 or TRBV12-4, the J call TRBJ2-2; D gene ambiguous. This CDR3 region has 14 residues. V was cut by 3 bases and J by 0 bases, with 5 bases left in between. The CDR3 region has the DNA TGTGCCAGCAGTTTCATGACGAACACCGGGGAGCTGTTTTTT. Its translation is CASSFMTNTGELFF.

This clonotype has ten or more counts. The chain combines TRBV7-9 with TRBJ2-7; a weak D match, TRBD2 (5 bases). The CDR3 spans 15 residues. V lost 2 bases to trimming and J lost 0 bases, with 11 bases between them. Germline lookup yields CDR1 SEHNR and CDR2 FQNEAQ (reference sequence). CDR3: CASSLTSGYSYEQYF. CDR3 DNA: TGTGCCAGCAGCTTAACCTCGGGATACTCCTACGAGCAGTACTTC.

This clonotype was seen a handful of times. The CDR3 sequence: CATQNGGAVDTQYF. As DNA, the CDR3 is TGTGCCACCCAAAACGGGGGGGCTGTAGATACGCAGTATTTT. The rearrangement uses TRBV18 and TRBJ2-3, with TRBD2 matching over 8 bases. This CDR3 contains 14 residues. Trimming removed 10 bases from V and 5 bases from J; junction bases left unmatched: 11. The germline V gene encodes CDR1 KGHSH and CDR2 LQKENI.